This T cell receptor beta chain appears in the sequencing data of a study of T cells in Graves' hyperthyroidism and ophthalmopathy. Germline V gene data show CDR1 as SQVTM and CDR2 as ANQGSEA. V lost 6 bases and J 1 base, leaving 9 bases between the germline ends. This CDR3 comprises 12 residues. Amplification targeted TCR beta CDR3 regions from RNA transcripts. HTBI primers were employed in a first-round RT-PCR of the TCR CDR3. MiXCR, applied by TCRdb to the multiplex PCR reads, yields one record per CDR3 protein. The sample lists about 520,000 distinct CDR3 sequences, more than 20% occurring once. This clonotype was seen more than once but under ten times.

The sequence was collected from a man aged 18 to 35 with Graves' hyperthyroidism. The chain combines TRBV29-1 with TRBJ1-1; D might be TRBD1 (5 bases). The sample comprised blood. In DNA form, the CDR3 reads TGCAGCGTGCGGGGCAAGAACACTGAAGCTTTCTTT. Translation gives CSVRGKNTEAFF.